Presented here are 18 T cell receptor beta chains from one specimen sequenced in a study of T-cell memory formation after mild COVID-19. Via MiXCR, TCRdb re-called the 5' RACE reads, giving one row per CDR3 protein. The sample shows 280,000 or so distinct CDR3 sequences, around 8% of them seen only once. The material sequenced was PBMCs or a T cell subset sorted from them (not recorded which). These receptors all stem from a man between 18 and 29 years old who had mild COVID-19 (a few samples of this study predate the infection). Cell type and time point are not known.

This clonotype was observed a few times. The V call is TRBV7-9, the J call TRBJ1-1; no clear D. V lost 4 bases and J lost 6, with 9 bases in between. CDR3 length: 12 amino acids. CDR1 and CDR2 (germline): SEHNR, FQNEAQ (reference sequence). The CDR3 protein is CASSSAAPEAFF. DNA for the CDR3: TGTGCCAGCAGCTCCGCCGCACCTGAAGCTTTCTTT.

This clonotype occurred a few times. The rearrangement links TRBV12-3 or TRBV12-4 to TRBJ1-4; D is ambiguous. The CDR3 consists of 15 residues. Between the trimmed V and J ends, which lost 3 bases and 3 bases, there was a span of 11 bases. Here the CDR3 reads CASSFYPSANEKLFF. CDR3 bases: TGTGCCAGCAGTTTTTATCCCTCGGCTAATGAAAAACTGTTTTTT.

The V gene is TRBV7-9, the J gene TRBJ1-1; no firm D call. The CDR3 totals 12 residues. V lost 2 bases and J 12 bases, leaving 13 bases between the germline ends. Germline lookup yields CDR1 SEHNR and CDR2 FQNEAQ (reference sequence). The CDR3 DNA reads as TGTGCCAGCAGCTTAAAGACACTGATTACTTTCTTT. Translation: CASSLKTLITFF.

In its sample, this clonotype was seen a few times. DNA of the CDR3: TGTGCCAGCAGCGTAGAGACAGGGGCCTTTTCACCCCTCCACTTT. This sequence encodes CASSVETGAFSPLHF. The chain carries TRBV9 and TRBJ1-6; TRBD1 matches at 8 bases. This CDR3 is built from 15 residues. V dropped 0 bases and J dropped 9; count of bases not matched to a gene: 5. In germline, CDR1 is SGDLS, CDR2 YYNGEE.

This clonotype turned up a few times. This chain uses TRBV20-1 with TRBJ2-1; TRBD2 matches 7 bases. The CDR3 runs to 14 residues. The junction had 8 bases not matched to a gene; V was cut back by 0 bases and J by 9 bases. Germline V gene sequence: CDR1 DFQATT, CDR2 SNEGSKA (reference sequence). The CDR3 DNA reads TGCAGTGCTAGAGATATGGCCGGGACTATTGAGCAGTTCTTC. Encoded protein: CSARDMAGTIEQFF.

This clonotype was detected only a few times. The CDR3 protein is CASSLASGEYNEQFF. CDR3 bases: TGCGCCAGCAGCTTAGCAAGCGGGGAGTACAATGAGCAGTTCTTC. The chain employs TRBV5-1 and TRBJ2-1; 7 nucleotides align to TRBD2. The CDR3 length is 15 residues. The trim removed 2 bases at V and 4 bases at J, leaving 6 bases unmatched. Germline-derived CDR1 and CDR2 are SGHRS and YFSETQ.

The chain carries TRBV7-3 and TRBJ2-7; TRBD1 might be the D (6 bases). The CDR3 has 14 residues. The germline CDR1 and CDR2 sequences are SGHTA and FQGTGA. Trimming took 5 bases from V and 6 from J, leaving 17 bases between them. The CDR3: CASSPQGWDAEQYF. CDR3 nucleotides: TGTGCCAGCAGCCCACAGGGTTGGGACGCCGAGCAGTACTTC.

This clonotype came up a few times. The chain employs TRBV20-1 and TRBJ2-1, with TRBD1 as a possible D gene (6 bases). Germline CDR1 reads DFQATT; CDR2 reads SNEGSKA (reference sequence). The CDR3 totals 16 residues. With 6 bases removed from V and 7 bases from J, the gap between germline ends came to 25 bases. CDR3 sequence: CSAPDPQGSGLNEQFF. The CDR3 DNA follows: TGCAGTGCGCCAGACCCACAGGGATCAGGACTTAATGAGCAGTTCTTC.

This clonotype was detected only a few times. The chain has TRBV15 and TRBJ1-6; D not certain. This CDR3 spans 15 amino acids. The V and J ends lost 0 bases and 6 bases respectively, with 9 bases between them. In germline, CDR1 is LNHNV, CDR2 YYDKDF (reference sequence). The CDR3 DNA follows: TGTGCCACCAGCAGAGAGGGGAGGATTAATTCACCCCTCCACTTT. The encoded protein is CATSREGRINSPLHF.

This clonotype was recorded a few times. The chain joins TRBV7-9 to TRBJ2-2; tentatively, D is TRBD2 (5 bases). Trimming took off 5 bases at V and 7 bases at J, with 17 bases between the two ends. Germline CDR1 and CDR2: SEHNR and FQNEAQ (reference sequence). The CDR3 consists of 15 residues. CDR3 sequence (DNA): TGTGCCAGCAGCGTTCCATCGGAGGCCAGCGGGGAGCTGTTTTTT. Its translation: CASSVPSEASGELFF. Full variable domain (rest looked up from reference TRBV7-9 and TRBJ2-2): DTGVSQNPRHKITKRGQNVTFRCDPISEHNRLYWYRQTLGQGPEFLTYFQNEAQLEKSRLLSDRFSAERPKGSFSTLEIQRTEQGDSAMYLCASSVPSEASGELFFGEGSRLTVL.

This clonotype came up a few times. V usage is TRBV7-9 and J usage is TRBJ1-6; 8 bases are shared with TRBD1. After removal of 5 bases from V and 4 bases from J, the junction contained 7 bases not matched to a gene. Per the germline V gene, CDR1 is SEHNR and CDR2 is FQNEAQ (reference sequence). The CDR3 has 16 residues. In nucleotides, the CDR3 is TGTGCCAGCAGCCCCCCAGGGGGCGGTTATAATTCACCCCTCCACTTT. Encoded protein: CASSPPGGGYNSPLHF.

This sequence joins TRBV20-1 and TRBJ1-5; D is unclear. The CDR3 runs 15 residues. V was cut by 2 bases and J by 2 bases, with 13 bases left in between. Germline-derived CDR1 and CDR2 are DFQATT and SNEGSKA (reference sequence). The CDR3 region is CSARRSGWGNQPQHF. The CDR3 DNA follows: TGCAGTGCTAGAAGGTCGGGCTGGGGCAATCAGCCCCAGCATTTT.

The gene calls are TRBV5-6 and TRBJ2-7; the D is unclear. The CDR3 covers 14 residues. Trimming took 2 bases from V and 1 from J, leaving 10 bases between them. Germline loops: CDR1 SGHDT, CDR2 YYEEEE. This chain's CDR3 is CASSFVGGSYEQYV. The CDR3 nucleotides read TGTGCCAGCAGCTTTGTAGGTGGTTCCTACGAGCAGTACGTC.

This clonotype showed up just a few times. The chain recombines TRBV12-3 or TRBV12-4 with TRBJ2-5, with D tentatively TRBD1 or TRBD2 (5 bases each). With 6 bases removed from V and 7 bases from J, the gap between germline ends came to 27 bases. This CDR3 has 17 residues. DNA for the CDR3: TGTGCCAGCAGCCCTATACGGACAACGGAGGCCCTAGGGACCCAGTACTTC. Translation gives CASSPIRTTEALGTQYF.

A few counts support this clonotype. The chain combines TRBV7-6 with TRBJ2-4; 12 nucleotides line up with TRBD2. This CDR3 is 15 amino acids long. The junction had 8 bases not matched to a gene; V was cut back by 5 bases and J by 9 bases. Germline V gene data show CDR1 as SGHVS and CDR2 as FNYEAQ. The CDR3 is CASSPKGLAGGIQYF. The CDR3 nucleotides are TGTGCCAGCAGCCCAAAGGGACTAGCGGGTGGCATTCAGTACTTC.

This clonotype was seen ten or more times. V gene TRBV5-1 combines with J gene TRBJ2-7; the match to TRBD1 covers 8 bases. Trimming at V came to 4 bases and at J to 7 bases, leaving 7 bases not matched to a gene. The CDR3 is 13 amino acids. Germline lookup yields CDR1 SGHRS and CDR2 YFSETQ. CDR3 nucleotide sequence: TGCGCCAGCAGCCGGGACAGGCCGGGGGAGCAGTACTTC. Translated: CASSRDRPGEQYF.

This clonotype was observed at least ten times. Here the CDR3 reads CASSLSFRTEETQYF. CDR3 DNA: TGCGCCAGCAGCTTATCGTTCCGGACCGAAGAGACCCAGTACTTC. This chain joins TRBV5-1 and TRBJ2-5; D not certain. Trimming cost V 2 bases and J 3 bases, with 14 bases left between them. This CDR3 is built from 15 residues. The germline V gene has CDR1 SGHRS and CDR2 YFSETQ.

This clonotype was seen only a few times. The chain carries TRBV6-5 and TRBJ2-7, with D possibly called TRBD1 or TRBD2 (6 bases each). The CDR3 runs to 11 residues. V was shortened by 7 bases and J by 12 bases, with 16 bases between the two germline ends. Per the germline V gene, CDR1 is MNHEY and CDR2 is SVGAGI. The CDR3 DNA sequence: TGTGCCAGCACCAACGGGGGCGGGTGGTACTTC. Protein: CASTNGGGWYF.